Presented here are 10 T cell receptor beta chains from one specimen sequenced in a study of T cells in Graves' hyperthyroidism and ophthalmopathy. Regions amplified from RNA transcripts were the TCR beta CDR3 regions. Primed by the HTBI set, a first-round RT-PCR was run on the TCR CDR3. TCRdb ran MiXCR on the multiplex PCR reads and lists one entry per CDR3 protein. Here the sample spans under 300,000 distinct CDR3 sequences, around 20% being singletons. Source material: blood. These receptors were taken from a man aged 30 to 45 with Graves' ophthalmopathy.

The rearrangement joins TRBV7-9 to TRBJ2-2; 7 bases line up with TRBD1. Germline V gene sequence: CDR1 SEHNR, CDR2 FQNEAQ (reference sequence). The CDR3 runs to 13 residues. V was pared by 5 bases and J by 6 bases, with 3 bases of the junction left unmatched. The CDR3 sequence: CASSPGGSGELFF. CDR3 nucleotide sequence: TGTGCCAGCAGCCCAGGGGGTTCCGGGGAGCTGTTTTTT.

The V and J genes are TRBV7-9 and TRBJ2-7, with 9 bases aligning to TRBD1. This CDR3 has 15 residues. V was pared by 5 bases and J by 2 bases, with 7 bases of the junction left unmatched. CDR1 and CDR2 (germline): SEHNR, FQNEAQ (reference sequence). The CDR3 coding sequence is TGTGCCAGCAGCCCCATGGGGACAGGGACCTACGAGCAGTACTTC. Translated: CASSPMGTGTYEQYF.

This clonotype came up many times. This chain links TRBV3-1 with TRBJ1-5; no reliable D call. The CDR3 runs 14 residues. Germline CDR1 is LGHDT and CDR2 is YNNKEL (reference sequence). Trimming removed 1 base at V and 7 bases at J, with 11 bases between. CDR3 sequence (DNA): TGTGCCAGCAGCCAAGGAGGCGGAGGCCAGCCCCAGCATTTT. It translates to CASSQGGGGQPQHF.

The gene calls are TRBV6-1 and TRBJ2-6, with no clear D. The CDR3 consists of 16 residues. V was trimmed by 6 bases and J by 0 bases, leaving 12 bases between them. From germline, CDR1 is MNHNS and CDR2 SASEGT. CDR3 coding DNA: TGTGCCAGCAGGGGCCGGTCCCCCTCTGGGGCCAACGTCCTGACTTTC. This sequence encodes CASRGRSPSGANVLTF.

This chain uses TRBV6-1 with TRBJ1-1; D perhaps matches TRBD1 (6 bases). CDR1 is MNHNS and CDR2 is SASEGT in the germline V gene. V dropped 2 bases and J dropped 1 base, with 8 bases sitting between them. The CDR3 runs to 14 residues. DNA of the CDR3: TGTGCCAGCAGTGAACCGACAGGGAACACTGAAGCTTTCTTT. It is translated as CASSEPTGNTEAFF.

The rearrangement links TRBV30 to TRBJ1-2; possible D gene TRBD1, 5 bases. V lost 4 bases and J lost 4, with 19 bases in between. Germline CDR1 reads GTSNPN; CDR2 reads SVGIG (reference sequence). There are 15 residues in the CDR3. As DNA, the CDR3 is TGTGCCTGGACCATCCCCGGCAGGGTCACCTATGGCTACACCTTC. Protein: CAWTIPGRVTYGYTF. Drawing the rest from reference TRBV30 and TRBJ1-2, the complete variable domain is SQTIHQWPATLVQPVGSPLSLECTVEGTSNPNLYWYRQAAGRGLQLLFYSVGIGQISSEVPQNLSASRPQDRQFILSSKKLLLSDSGFYLCAWTIPGRVTYGYTFGSGTRLTVV.

The CDR3 reads CASSEGTGRYSPLHF. CDR3 DNA: TGTGCCAGCAGTGAAGGAACAGGGCGATATTCACCCCTCCACTTT. The V and J genes are TRBV2 and TRBJ1-6, with D maybe TRBD1 (6 bases). The CDR3 runs 15 residues. Germline V CDR1 and CDR2: SNHLY, FYNNEI. V lost 1 base to trimming and J lost 8 bases, with 12 bases between them.

This clonotype was detected a few times. The J gene is TRBJ2-6, the V gene TRBV20-1; TRBD2 matches 10 bases. The V gene end was trimmed by 5 bases and the J gene end by 2 bases; junction bases not matched to a gene: 3. The germline CDR1 and CDR2 sequences are DFQATT and SNEGSKA (reference sequence). This CDR3 spans 15 amino acids. As DNA, the CDR3 is TGCAGTGCTCCAGCGGGAGGGCCTGGGGCCAACGTCCTGACTTTC. This codes for CSAPAGGPGANVLTF.

This clonotype was counted a single time. The CDR3 coding sequence is TGCAGTGCTAGTGCAGAGCTCAGGAATGAGCAGTTCTTC. Encoded protein: CSASAELRNEQFF. The V call is TRBV20-1, the J call TRBJ2-1; D gene ambiguous. Trimming removed 3 bases at V and 7 bases at J, with 13 bases between. The CDR3 consists of 13 residues. Germline lookup yields CDR1 DFQATT and CDR2 SNEGSKA (reference sequence).

The V and J genes are TRBV7-2 and TRBJ2-2; the match to TRBD2 covers 9 bases. Germline loops: CDR1 SGHTA, CDR2 FQGNSA. This CDR3 region has 17 residues. Trimming removed 1 base from V and 5 bases from J; junction bases left unmatched: 8. The chain's CDR3 is CASSLVSQAGGTGELFF. The DNA for the CDR3 is TGTGCCAGCAGCTTAGTTTCCCAAGCGGGAGGAACCGGGGAGCTGTTTTTT.